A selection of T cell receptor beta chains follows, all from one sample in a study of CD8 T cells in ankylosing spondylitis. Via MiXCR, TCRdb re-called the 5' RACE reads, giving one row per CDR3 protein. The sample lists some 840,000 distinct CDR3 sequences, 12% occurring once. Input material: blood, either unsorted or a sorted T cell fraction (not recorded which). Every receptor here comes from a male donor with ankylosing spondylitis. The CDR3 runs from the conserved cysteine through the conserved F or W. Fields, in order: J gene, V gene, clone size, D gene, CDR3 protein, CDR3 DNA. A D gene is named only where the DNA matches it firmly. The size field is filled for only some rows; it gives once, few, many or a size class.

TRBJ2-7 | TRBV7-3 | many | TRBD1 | CASSRDRGRQQYF | TGTGCCAGCAGCCGAGACAGGGGCAGACAGCAGTACTTC
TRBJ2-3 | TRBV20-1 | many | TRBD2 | CSAPLAGSTDTQYF | TGCAGTGCCCCTCTAGCGGGTAGCACAGATACGCAGTATTTT
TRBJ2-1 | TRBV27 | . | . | CASMSGRLYNEQFF | TGTGCCAGCATGAGCGGCAGGCTCTACAATGAGCAGTTCTTC
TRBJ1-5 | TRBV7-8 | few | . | CASSLAPKGKRNQPQHF | TGTGCCAGCAGCTTAGCCCCGAAGGGCAAGCGCAATCAGCCCCAGCATTTT
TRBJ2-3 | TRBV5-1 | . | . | CASSFPGHTQYF | TGCGCCAGCAGCTTCCCAGGTCATACGCAGTATTTT
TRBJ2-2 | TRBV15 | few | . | CATSRGGNSNTGELFF | TGTGCCACCAGCAGAGGTGGGAACTCGAACACCGGGGAGCTGTTTTTT
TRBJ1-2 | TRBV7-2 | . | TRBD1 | CASSGVRDRVPYGYTF | TGTGCCAGCAGCGGTGTCCGGGACAGAGTCCCCTATGGCTACACCTTC
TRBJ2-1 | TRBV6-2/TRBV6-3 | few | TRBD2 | CASSYRGRASGDEQFF | TGTGCCAGCAGTTACCGCGGGAGGGCATCCGGGGATGAGCAGTTCTTC
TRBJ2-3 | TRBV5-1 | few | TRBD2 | CASSLGLAGGQSSGDTQYF | TGCGCCAGCAGCTTGGGACTAGCGGGGGGCCAATCCTCGGGAGATACGCAGTATTTT
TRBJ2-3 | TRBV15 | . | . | CATSRDHRADTQYF | TGTGCCACCAGCAGAGATCACAGGGCAGATACGCAGTATTTT
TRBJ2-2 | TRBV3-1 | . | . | CATCTQVANTGELFF | TGTGCCACCTGCACGCAGGTCGCGAACACCGGGGAGCTGTTTTTT
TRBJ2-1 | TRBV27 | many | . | CASSTGTSSYNEQFF | TGTGCCAGCAGTACTGGGACGAGCTCCTACAATGAGCAGTTCTTC
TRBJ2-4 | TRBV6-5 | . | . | CASSFADRKNIQYF | TGTGCCAGCAGTTTCGCGGACCGTAAAAACATTCAGTACTTC
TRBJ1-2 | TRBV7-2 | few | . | CASKTDTTSYTF | TGTGCCAGCAAGACGGACACAACAAGCTACACCTTC
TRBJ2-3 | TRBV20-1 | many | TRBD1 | CSGETGEGTDTQYF | TGCAGTGGAGAGACAGGGGAAGGCACAGATACGCAGTATTTT
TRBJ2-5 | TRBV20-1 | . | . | CSARGAAWVTETQYF | TGCAGTGCTAGAGGTGCGGCCTGGGTTACGGAGACCCAGTACTTC
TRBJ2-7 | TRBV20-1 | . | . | CSARERVSYEQYF | TGCAGTGCTAGAGAAAGAGTCTCCTACGAGCAGTACTTC
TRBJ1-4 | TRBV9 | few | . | CASSARRPGNNEKLFF | TGTGCCAGCAGCGCCAGACGCCCAGGGAATAATGAAAAACTGTTTTTT
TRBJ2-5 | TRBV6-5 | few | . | CASSYKGTQYF | TGTGCCAGCAGTTATAAAGGGACCCAGTACTTC
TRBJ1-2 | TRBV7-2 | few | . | CASTRRGVGGYTF | TGTGCCAGCACCAGGAGGGGGGTAGGAGGCTACACCTTC
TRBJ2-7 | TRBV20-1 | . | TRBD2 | CSAFRTSSYEQYF | TGCAGTGCCTTCAGGACTAGCTCCTACGAGCAGTACTTC
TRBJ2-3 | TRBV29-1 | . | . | CSVGVGGGISTDTQYF | TGCAGCGTTGGCGTGGGGGGCGGGATAAGCACAGATACGCAGTATTTT
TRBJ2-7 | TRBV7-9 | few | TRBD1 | CASSLPRDRVYEQYF | TGTGCCAGCAGCTTACCCCGGGACAGGGTCTACGAGCAGTACTTC
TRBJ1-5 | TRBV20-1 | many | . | CSASSRLDQPQHF | TGCAGTGCTAGTTCGCGTCTTGATCAGCCCCAGCATTTT
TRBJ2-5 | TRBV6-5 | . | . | CTSSYSMRVPETQYF | TGTACCAGCAGTTACTCGATGAGGGTCCCAGAGACCCAGTACTTC
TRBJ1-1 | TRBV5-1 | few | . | CASSFYPGAEAFF | TGCGCCAGCAGCTTCTACCCAGGGGCCGAAGCTTTCTTT
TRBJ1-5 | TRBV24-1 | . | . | CATSDYDQPQHF | TGTGCCACCAGTGATTACGATCAGCCCCAGCATTTT
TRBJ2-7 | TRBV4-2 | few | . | CASSLLGKGYEQYF | TGTGCCAGCAGCCTGTTGGGGAAAGGGTACGAGCAGTACTTC
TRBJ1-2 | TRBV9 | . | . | CASSVDYGAYGYTF | TGTGCCAGCAGCGTAGACTACGGGGCCTATGGCTACACCTTC
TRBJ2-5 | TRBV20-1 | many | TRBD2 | CSARGDERDRETQYF | TGCAGTGCTAGAGGAGATGAGCGGGATCGAGAGACCCAGTACTTC
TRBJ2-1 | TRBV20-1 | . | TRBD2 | CSARGASGRPGDEQFF | TGCAGTGCTAGAGGGGCTAGCGGGAGGCCCGGGGATGAGCAGTTCTTC
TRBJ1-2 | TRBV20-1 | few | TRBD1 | CSARRTGSYGYTF | TGCAGTGCTAGGAGGACAGGGAGCTATGGCTACACCTTC
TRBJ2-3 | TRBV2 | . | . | CASSVSYLRDTQYF | TGTGCCAGCAGTGTTTCGTACCTGCGAGATACGCAGTATTTT
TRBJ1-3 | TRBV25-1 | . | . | CASSVGYSSGNTIYF | TGTGCCAGCAGCGTAGGGTACAGCTCTGGAAACACCATATATTTT
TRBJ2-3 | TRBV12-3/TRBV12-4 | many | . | CASSPQGGAGDTQYF | TGTGCCAGCAGCCCTCAGGGGGGGGCCGGAGATACGCAGTATTTT
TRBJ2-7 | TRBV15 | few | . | CATSREGSYEQYF | TGTGCCACCAGCAGAGAAGGCAGCTACGAGCAGTACTTC
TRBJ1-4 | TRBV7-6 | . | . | CASSLRSSHYEKLFF | TGTGCCAGCAGCCTCCGGTCCTCCCACTATGAAAAACTGTTTTTT
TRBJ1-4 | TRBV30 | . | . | CAWSVRYEKLFF | TGTGCCTGGAGTGTGAGATATGAAAAACTGTTTTTT
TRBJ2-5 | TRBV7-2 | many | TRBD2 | CASSFNAGGGETQYF | TGTGCCAGCAGCTTTAATGCGGGAGGAGGGGAGACCCAGTACTTC
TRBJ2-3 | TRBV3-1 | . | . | CASSQESDTQYF | TGTGCCAGCAGCCAAGAGTCAGATACGCAGTATTTT
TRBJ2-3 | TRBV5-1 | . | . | CASSQGQDSLDTQYF | TGCGCCAGCAGCCAGGGCCAGGACTCTCTAGATACGCAGTATTTT
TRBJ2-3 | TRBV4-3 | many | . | CASSQDLQGTQYF | TGCGCCAGCAGCCAAGATCTCCAGGGGACGCAGTATTTT
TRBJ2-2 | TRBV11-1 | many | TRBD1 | CASSLAWTGDITTGELFF | TGTGCCAGCAGCTTAGCTTGGACAGGGGACATCACAACCGGGGAGCTGTTTTTT
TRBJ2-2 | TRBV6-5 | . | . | CASSSTGLQDTGELFF | TGTGCCAGCAGTTCCACAGGGTTGCAGGACACCGGGGAGCTGTTTTTT
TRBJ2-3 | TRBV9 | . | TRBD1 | CASSVSTGGWDTQYF | TGTGCCAGCAGCGTATCTACAGGGGGCTGGGATACGCAGTATTTT
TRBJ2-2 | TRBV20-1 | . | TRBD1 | CSAVQGTNTGELFF | TGCAGTGCTGTACAGGGGACCAACACCGGGGAGCTGTTTTTT
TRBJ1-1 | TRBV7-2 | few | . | CASSLVSGENNEAFF | TGTGCCAGCAGCTTAGTATCCGGGGAGAATAATGAAGCTTTCTTT
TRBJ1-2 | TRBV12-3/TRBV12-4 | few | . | CASSLYPGYNYTF | TGTGCCAGCAGTTTGTACCCAGGGTACAACTACACCTTC
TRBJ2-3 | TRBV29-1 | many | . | CSVSILATDTQYF | TGCAGCGTTTCGATCCTAGCTACAGATACGCAGTATTTT
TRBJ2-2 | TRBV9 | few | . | CASRGGGYNTGELFF | TGTGCCAGCCGAGGAGGAGGGTACAACACCGGGGAGCTGTTTTTT
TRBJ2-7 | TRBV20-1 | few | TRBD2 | CSARESSGRVYEQYF | TGCAGTGCTAGAGAGAGTAGCGGGAGGGTCTACGAGCAGTACTTC